This section outlines one TCR beta chain sequence together with its context. This sample was taken from a study of blood T cell repertoires in COVID-19. Study overall: COVID-19 samples, acute and convalescent, were from the United States, Italy and Spain. PBMCs, B-cell-depleted T cells, or T cells provided the cDNA or gDNA that made up the material.

Donors were grouped by their self-reported clinical history. Profiling relied on immunoSEQ multiplex PCR, and the TCRdb table lists in-frame clones only, not all of them. This table has roughly 200,000 clones, roughly 82% appearing once. This TCR derives from a woman aged 55-70 years with acute COVID-19. Source material: PBMCs or T cells enriched from blood (not recorded which).

The CDR3 region is CASSDSGVYGYTF. In nucleotides, the CDR3 is TGTGCCAGCAGTGACTCGGGAGTCTATGGCTACACCTTC. The chain employs TRBV6-4 and TRBJ1-2; no clear D gene. V was clipped by 0 bases and J by 4 bases, with 6 bases between them. From germline, CDR1 is MRHNA and CDR2 SNTAGT. The CDR3 totals 13 residues.